Shown below are 25 T cell receptor beta chains from a single sample sequenced in a study of sequential checkpoint blockade in melanoma (dated by TCRdb to the late 2010s). What the treatment or condition label conveys for this sample: randomized to nivolumab then ipilimumab (arm A) or the reverse (arm B). Libraries were built with the immunoSEQ multiplex PCR assay. TCRdb provides this immuneACCESS table in a form limited to in-frame rearrangements. Some clones are lacking; in checked studies, under half of them reflect an unresolved V gene, and why the rest are absent is not known. The sample table shows 15,000 to 20,000 clones, and 60% to 75% are seen once. Jointly, the top ten make up 11% of the sample. The sequenced sample was CD8+ T cells sorted from blood (inferred from file names), obtained from a patient given nivolumab and ipilimumab in sequence. Receptors originate from a human donor with melanoma.

There are a few counts of this clone. The chain employs TRBV28 and TRBJ2-1; unclear D gene. The V gene's germline CDR1 is MDHEN and CDR2 SYDVKM. V lost 2 bases and J 8 bases, leaving 16 bases between the germline ends. CDR3 size: 15 residues. This CDR3 is CASSLMGRLTDEQFF. Written as DNA, the CDR3 is TGTGCCAGCAGTTTAATGGGTCGATTAACAGATGAGCAGTTCTTC.

This clone qualifies as medium-sized. The chain couples TRBV7-9 to TRBJ1-2, with 7 nucleotides matching TRBD1. Trimming cost V 5 bases and J 7 bases; bases outside gene matches: 7. Germline V CDR1 and CDR2: SEHNR, FQNEAQ (reference sequence). The CDR3 covers 13 residues. The CDR3 nucleotides are TGTGCCAGCAGCCTCAGTGGGGACAGTGGCTACACCTTC. It specifies CASSLSGDSGYTF.

This clone was seen more than once but under ten times. The chain has TRBV6-4 and TRBJ2-3; 9 bases match TRBD2. Losses at the gene ends were 3 bases for V and 4 bases for J; bases not matched to a gene: 5. The length of the CDR3 is 15 residues. Looked up from germline, CDR1 is MRHNA and CDR2 is SNTAGT. CDR3 sequence: CASSEGRGGSDTQYF. CDR3 bases: TGTGCCAGCAGTGAGGGGCGGGGGGGGTCAGATACGCAGTATTTT.

The J gene is TRBJ2-5, the V gene TRBV27; a possible D gene is TRBD1 (6 bases). Gene TRBJ2-7 matches the end of the DNA better, so the J call may be wrong. The CDR3 is 14 residues long. Germline assignment: CDR1 MNHEY and CDR2 SMNVEV (reference sequence). As DNA, the CDR3 is TGTGCCAGCAGTTTATTTGGACAGACCTACGAGCAGTACTTC. This encodes CASSLFGQTYEQYF.

The table lists this clone with a few counts. The chain has TRBV7-8 and TRBJ2-7; D is possibly TRBD1 (5 bases). V was shortened by 4 bases and J by 3 bases, with 13 bases between the two germline ends. Germline CDR1 is SGHVS and CDR2 is FQNEAQ. The CDR3 has 14 amino acids. As DNA, the CDR3 is TGTGCCAGCAGCTCAGAAGGGGCGATCTACGAGCAGTACTTC. Translated, it gives CASSSEGAIYEQYF.

This clone was observed a single time. This chain links TRBV7-7 with TRBJ2-5; 13 bases agree with TRBD2. The CDR3 runs to 16 residues. In germline, CDR1 is SSHAT, CDR2 FNYEAQ (reference sequence). The trim removed 5 bases at V and 5 bases at J, leaving 8 bases unmatched. CDR3 DNA sequence: TGTGCCAGCAGCCCAACTAGCGGGGGGGCCCCGGAGACCCAGTACTTC. Residues: CASSPTSGGAPETQYF.

The chain carries TRBV6-5 and TRBJ2-5, with 7 bases fitting TRBD2. The junction had 13 bases not matched to a gene; V was cut back by 4 bases and J by 5 bases. The CDR3 totals 16 residues. Germline CDR1 is MNHEY and CDR2 is SVGAGI. This chain's CDR3 is CASSFKPGTTHETQYF. The DNA of the CDR3 is TGTGCCAGCAGTTTTAAGCCAGGGACTACGCATGAGACCCAGTACTTC.

The chain uses TRBV11-3 and TRBJ1-2, with D uncertain. The CDR3 consists of 13 residues. Germline V gives CDR1 SGHNT, CDR2 YENEEA. Trimming stripped 3 bases from V and 4 bases from J, with 9 bases between. The CDR3 reads CASSFTGIYGYTF. CDR3 nucleotide sequence: TGTGCCAGCAGCTTCACGGGGATCTATGGCTACACCTTC.

This clone has just a few counts. The CDR3 region is CASSLFSGSDNEQFF. The CDR3 DNA reads TGTGCCAGCAGCTTATTTAGTGGGAGTGATAATGAGCAGTTCTTC. The rearrangement links TRBV11-2 to TRBJ2-1; D is possibly TRBD2 (5 bases). The V gene's germline CDR1 is SGHAT and CDR2 FQNNGV. The V gene lost 2 bases and the J gene lost 7 bases, with 15 bases spanning the gap. The CDR3 consists of 15 residues.

This chain links TRBV10-3 with TRBJ2-1; TRBD2 matches 9 bases. The trim removed 7 bases at V and 0 bases at J, leaving 4 bases unmatched. The CDR3 covers 15 residues. CDR1 and CDR2 from the germline V gene are ENHRY and SYGVKD. CDR3 loop: CAIKISGSSYNEQFF. Written as DNA, the CDR3 is TGTGCCATCAAGATTAGCGGGAGCTCCTACAATGAGCAGTTCTTC.

V gene TRBV7-8 combines with J gene TRBJ2-3; D not certain. CDR1 is SGHVS, CDR2 FQNEAQ, per germline. The CDR3 has 12 amino acids. The V gene lost 6 bases and the J gene lost 6 bases, with 10 bases spanning the gap. DNA for the CDR3: TGTGCCAGCAGTCTCAACCGGGATACGCAGTATTTT. Translation: CASSLNRDTQYF.

The chain is built from TRBV27 and TRBJ2-7, with 11 bases identical to TRBD2. Germline V gene data show CDR1 as MNHEY and CDR2 as SMNVEV (reference sequence). Unmatched junction bases numbered 3, after V lost 3 bases and J lost 2 bases. CDR3 length: 15 residues. CDR3 coding DNA: TGTGCCAGCAGTTTGACGACTAGCGGGGCCTACGAGCAGTACTTC. This encodes CASSLTTSGAYEQYF.

The V and J genes are TRBV13 and TRBJ2-7, with 15 bases lining up with TRBD2. CDR1 is PRHDT, CDR2 FYEKMQ, per germline (reference sequence). Trimming at V came to 10 bases and at J to 3 bases, leaving 4 bases not matched to a gene. This CDR3 is 14 amino acids long. This chain's CDR3 is CATGLAGGSYEQYF. The CDR3 DNA reads TGTGCCACGGGACTAGCGGGAGGTAGCTACGAGCAGTACTTC. The variable domain in full, with the rest retrieved from reference TRBV13 and TRBJ2-7, is AAGVIQSPRHLIKEKRETATLKCYPIPRHDTVYWYQQGPGQDPQFLISFYEKMQSDKGSIPDRFSAQQFSDYHSELNMSSLELGDSALYFCATGLAGGSYEQYFGPGTRLTVT.

This chain joins TRBV5-1 and TRBJ1-2, with D possibly matching TRBD1 (6 bases). Germline lookup yields CDR1 SGHRS and CDR2 YFSETQ. V lost 0 bases and J 6 bases, leaving 18 bases between the germline ends. CDR3 size: 16 residues. CDR3 nucleotide sequence: TGCGCCAGCAGCTTGGACTTTAATACGGGGGGCGATGGCTACACCTTC. It is translated as CASSLDFNTGGDGYTF.

The gene calls are TRBV16 and TRBJ2-6; D might be TRBD1 (6 bases). Trimming cost V 4 bases and J 0 bases, with 19 bases left between them. Looked up from germline, CDR1 is KGHSY and CDR2 is FQNENV. The CDR3 covers 19 residues. This chain's CDR3 is CASSPGPLTGTSGANVLTF. In DNA form, the CDR3 reads TGTGCCAGCAGCCCCGGACCGTTAACAGGGACCTCTGGGGCCAACGTCCTGACTTTC.

The V call is TRBV29-1, the J call TRBJ2-5; D gene unclear. Trimming pared 8 bases from V and 0 bases from J, leaving 16 bases between. The CDR3 length is 14 residues. Germline V gives CDR1 SQVTM, CDR2 ANQGSEA. DNA of the CDR3: TGCAGCATAGCAGATGGGTGGTACCAAGAGACCCAGTACTTC. Translated, it gives CSIADGWYQETQYF.

The chain couples TRBV7-6 to TRBJ2-3; TRBD2 agrees at 7 bases. Germline lookup yields CDR1 SGHVS and CDR2 FNYEAQ. The CDR3 spans 12 residues. The trim removed 1 base at V and 12 bases at J, leaving 4 bases unmatched. The CDR3 reads CASSLGERDQYF. DNA of the CDR3: TGTGCCAGCAGCTTAGGTGAGCGGGACCAGTATTTT. Drawing the rest from reference TRBV7-6 and TRBJ2-3, the complete variable domain is GAGVSQSPRYKVTKRGQDVALRCDPISGHVSLYWYRQALGQGPEFLTYFNYEAQQDKSGLPNDRFSAERPEGSISTLTIQRTEQRDSAMYRCASSLGERDQYFGPGTRLTVL.

The rearrangement links TRBV19 to TRBJ2-7, with 7 bases aligning to TRBD2. CDR3 size: 13 residues. V gave up 7 bases and J gave up 2 bases; unmatched junction bases: 5. The V gene's germline CDR1 is LNHDA and CDR2 SQIVND (reference sequence). The CDR3, as DNA: TGTGCCAGTAAACCGGGGACTACCTACGAGCAGTACTTC. This gives the protein CASKPGTTYEQYF.

The chain uses TRBV6-5 and TRBJ2-1, with D perhaps TRBD1 (5 bases). CDR1 and CDR2 from the germline V gene are MNHEY and SVGAGI. Trimming removed 6 bases from V and 7 bases from J, with 19 bases in between. The CDR3 consists of 15 residues. The CDR3 DNA follows: TGTGCCAGCAGCCTCGGTACAGGCCTCGGGAATGAGCAGTTCTTC. It translates to CASSLGTGLGNEQFF.

This CDR3 is CASSKKLAGVDTQYF. CDR3 in DNA: TGCGCCAGCAGCAAAAAACTAGCGGGGGTGGATACGCAGTATTTT. This rearrangement joins TRBV4-1 to TRBJ2-3, with 11 positions matching TRBD2. CDR1 and CDR2 (germline): MGHRA, YSYEKL. The CDR3 length is 15 residues. V dropped 5 bases and J dropped 6; count of bases not matched to a gene: 7.

This chain joins TRBV4-3 and TRBJ2-7; perhaps TRBD2 as D (5 bases). CDR3 length: 14 residues. V was cut by 1 base and J by 4 bases, with 11 bases left in between. The V gene's germline CDR1 is LGHNA and CDR2 YSLEER. The CDR3 loop is CASSQGTSAYEQYF. Written as DNA, the CDR3 is TGCGCCAGCAGCCAAGGGACTTCAGCTTACGAGCAGTACTTC.

The chain links TRBV9 to TRBJ2-3; possibly TRBD1 for D (6 bases). Germline loops: CDR1 SGDLS, CDR2 YYNGEE. The CDR3 consists of 15 residues. The ends were cut back, 3 bases at V and 0 bases at J, with 11 bases in the middle. The CDR3 reads CASSDEGHSTDTQYF. CDR3 DNA sequence: TGTGCCAGCAGCGACGAGGGACACAGCACAGATACGCAGTATTTT.

In its sample, this clone was seen a few times. This chain uses TRBV18 with TRBJ2-6; TRBD1 might be the D (6 bases). Germline-derived CDR1 and CDR2 are KGHSH and LQKENI. The length of the CDR3 is 16 residues. Deletions cut 1 base from V and 0 bases from J, with 7 bases between. The CDR3 DNA is TGTGCCAGCTCACCACTAGGGGGCTCTGGGGCCAACGTCCTGACTTTC. It is translated as CASSPLGGSGANVLTF.

The rearrangement joins TRBV19 to TRBJ1-1; 7 bases line up with TRBD1. The CDR3 extends over 15 amino acids. J was trimmed by 3 bases and V by 4 bases; bases with no gene match: 8. The germline gives CDR1 LNHDA, CDR2 SQIVND (reference sequence). The CDR3 nucleotides are TGTGCCAGTAGTACCCAGGGGGAAAGGGACACTGAAGCTTTCTTT. Its translation: CASSTQGERDTEAFF.

This sequence joins TRBV4-3 and TRBJ2-7; D possibly corresponds to TRBD2 (5 bases). The V gene's germline CDR1 is LGHNA and CDR2 YSLEER. The V and J ends lost 4 bases and 0 bases respectively, with 7 bases between them. The CDR3 sequence is 13 residues long. This CDR3 is CASSRLPSYEQYF. The CDR3 nucleotides read TGCGCCAGCAGCCGACTACCCTCCTACGAGCAGTACTTC.